A single sample gave rise to the 5 T cell receptor beta chains below, sequenced in a study of T cells in Graves' hyperthyroidism and ophthalmopathy. RNA transcripts served as the template for amplifying TCR beta CDR3 regions. First-round RT-PCR of the TCR CDR3 relied on the HTBI primer set. TCRdb called the multiplex PCR reads again in MiXCR, with one record for every CDR3 protein. The data contain 400,000 or so distinct CDR3 sequences, roughly 15% of them singletons. Source material: blood. The source is a woman in her 30s with Graves' ophthalmopathy.

This clonotype was seen many times. This chain connects TRBV12-3 or TRBV12-4 to TRBJ1-1; 10 bases agree with TRBD1. Trimming cost V 2 bases and J 10 bases; bases outside gene matches: 16. The CDR3 has 17 residues. Here the CDR3 DNA reads TGTGCCAGCAGTTTATCTGCCGGGACAGGGGCACAAAGGGGAGCTTTCTTT. Translation gives CASSLSAGTGAQRGAFF.

This clonotype was counted between two and nine times. At one boundary the junction diverges from the germline segment, which might be a read error. The chain has TRBV7-2 and TRBJ2-5; D is uncertain. The CDR3 extends over 12 amino acids. Germline CDR1 and CDR2: SGHTA and FQGNSA. The CDR3 loop reads CASGISEETLYF. The CDR3 DNA reads as TGTGCCAGCGGAATATCAGAAGAGACCCTGTACTTC.

The rearrangement uses TRBV2 and TRBJ1-6; D is possibly TRBD1 (5 bases). The CDR3 loop spans 17 amino acids. V shed 6 bases and J shed 8 bases, with 23 bases lying between them. The germline V gene has CDR1 SNHLY and CDR2 FYNNEI. CDR3 in DNA: TGTGCCAGCAGCGATACCTATTTGACAGAATTGGATTCACCCCTCCACTTT. Residues: CASSDTYLTELDSPLHF.

This clonotype was seen a few times. The V call is TRBV4-2, the J call TRBJ2-7; 7 positions match TRBD2. Germline trimming cut 0 bases from V and 3 bases from J; bases unmatched to any gene: 5. The CDR3 totals 15 residues. CDR1 is LGHNA and CDR2 is YNFKEQ in the germline V gene. CDR3 coding DNA: TGTGCCAGCAGCCAAGACAGCGGGGATAACTACGAGCAGTACTTC. As protein: CASSQDSGDNYEQYF.

This clonotype was counted between two and nine times. The rearrangement links TRBV19 to TRBJ1-6; D is perhaps TRBD1 (5 bases). The CDR3 is 15 amino acids. V gave up 7 bases and J gave up 3 bases, with 13 bases separating them. Germline CDR1 and CDR2: LNHDA and SQIVND (reference sequence). For the CDR3, the DNA is TGTGCCAGTAATGCGCAGGGAATCTATAATTCACCCCTCCACTTT. Its protein product is CASNAQGIYNSPLHF.